This T cell receptor beta chain was captured by sequencing in a study of T cell responses to AZD1222 COVID-19 vaccine. With respect to this clone: Its antigen is not known.

Sequencing was performed with immunoSEQ multiplex PCR; in TCRdb, only in-frame clones are kept and a portion is missing. The table records 120,000 or so clones, 85% to 95% of them present only once. From germline, CDR1 is SGHRS and CDR2 YFSETQ. Germline trimming cut 4 bases from V and 6 bases from J; bases unmatched to any gene: 15. CDR3 length equals 18 residues. Study-wide points: Most donors were white British and more were female, and clonal diversity was possibly underestimated.

The sequence was obtained from an adult in good health. The chain links TRBV5-1 to TRBJ2-3; 12 bases are a match to TRBD2. The source material was peripheral blood, sampled on day 0 of AZD1222 vaccination. The CDR3 region has the DNA TGCGCCAGCAGCAAAGAGCCTAGCGGGGGGGCCGATGGCGATACGCAGTATTTT. It translates to CASSKEPSGGADGDTQYF. Full variable domain (remainder filled in from reference TRBV5-1 and TRBJ2-3): KAGVTQTPRYLIKTRGQQVTLSCSPISGHRSVSWYQQTPGQGLQFLFEYFSETQRNKGNFPGRFSGRQFSNSRSEMNVSTLELGDSALYLCASSKEPSGGADGDTQYFGPGTRLTVL.